The rows below give T cell receptor beta chains drawn from one sample of a study of blood T cell repertoires in COVID-19. This table comes from immunoSEQ multiplex PCR, and its TCRdb copy is limited to in-frame clones, with some not included. Seen here are 300,000 to 350,000 clones, 88% observed once, and the top ten hold just over 1%. The specimen was PBMCs or T cells enriched from blood (not recorded which). These receptors all stem from a woman aged 30 to 39 who had been exposed to COVID-19. CDR3s include the opening cysteine and the closing phenylalanine or tryptophan. D genes are given only for firm matches.

>TRBD1|14|TRBJ2-7|TRBV29-1
TGCAGCGTCTTTCGCACAGGGGGCGCCTACGAGCAGTACTTC
CSVFRTGGAYEQYF
>TRBD1|15|TRBJ2-2|TRBV11-2
TGTGCCAGCAGCCAGGGACAGGGGGCAACCGGGGAGCTGTTTTTT
CASSQGQGATGELFF
>NA|15|TRBJ2-7|TRBV27
TGTGCCAGCAGTTTGTCGGGAGTTCCCTCCTACGAGCAGTACTTC
CASSLSGVPSYEQYF
>NA|12|TRBJ1-2|TRBV12-3/TRBV12-4
TGTGCCAGCAGCCCAGCGAAAAGAGGCTACACCTTC
CASSPAKRGYTF
>TRBD2|16|TRBJ2-1|TRBV19
TGTGCCAGTAGTATAGGATTAGCGGGAGGGCGAAATGAGCAGTTCTTC
CASSIGLAGGRNEQFF
>NA|14|TRBJ1-2|TRBV28
TGTGCCAGTCAGCTTCCCGACAGTAACTATGGCTACACCTTC
CASQLPDSNYGYTF
>NA|14|TRBJ1-2|TRBV3-1/TRBV3-2
TGTGCCAGCAGCCAAACAACAGGGCATCCTGGCTACACCTTC
CASSQTTGHPGYTF
>TRBD1|13|TRBJ2-5|TRBV18
TGTGCCAGCTCCCTCACAGGGGACGAGACCCAGTACTTC
CASSLTGDETQYF
>TRBD1|16|TRBJ2-3|TRBV11-2
TGTGCCAGCAGCTTCCTCCCGGACAGGAGGACAGATACGCAGTATTTT
CASSFLPDRRTDTQYF
>TRBD1|18|TRBJ1-4|TRBV5-1
TGCGCCAGCAGCTTTCAACCCACAGGGGGCTTCGTTGATGAAAAACTGTTTTTT
CASSFQPTGGFVDEKLFF
>NA|15|TRBJ1-2|TRBV19
TGTGCCAGTAGTATCCATGGACAGTCCCAGGATGGCTACACCTTC
CASSIHGQSQDGYTF
>TRBD2|14|TRBJ2-1|TRBV27
TGTGCCAGCAGGCGGACTAGCGGCTACAATGAGCAGTTCTTC
CASRRTSGYNEQFF
>TRBD1|14|TRBJ1-2|TRBV5-1
TGCGCCAGCAGCCTATTGGACAGGGATCATGGCTACACCTTC
CASSLLDRDHGYTF